The sequence of this TCR beta chain was determined in a study of CD8+ T cells in alopecia areata. On the study more broadly: For the treated group, dosing was oral tofacitinib at 5 to 10 mg twice daily. General study results and limits: The study found that many expanded lesional clones persisted in scalp and blood during tofacitinib.

As for treatment: oral pan-JAK inhibitor, 5-10 mg twice daily. The CDR3 contains 14 residues. Losses at the gene ends were 4 bases for V and 3 bases for J; bases not matched to a gene: 6. Germline CDR1 and CDR2: SGHDT and YYEEEE. Concerning this clone: The antigen is undetermined.

cDNA serving as the sequencing template came from extracted, reverse transcribed RNA. The method was immunoSEQ multiplex PCR; TCRdb's version includes in-frame clones alone and lacks a portion of them. The table records 200,000 to 250,000 clones, approximately 57% of them present only once. The genes are TRBV5-6 and TRBJ2-7; 8 bases match TRBD1. The specimen comprised CD4+ T cells sorted from blood, sampled at week 4, from a patient treated with tofacitinib. This clonotype originated in a human donor with alopecia areata. This CDR3 reads CASSEGQGYYEQYF. The CDR3 DNA follows: TGTGCCAGCAGCGAAGGACAGGGTTACTACGAGCAGTACTTC.